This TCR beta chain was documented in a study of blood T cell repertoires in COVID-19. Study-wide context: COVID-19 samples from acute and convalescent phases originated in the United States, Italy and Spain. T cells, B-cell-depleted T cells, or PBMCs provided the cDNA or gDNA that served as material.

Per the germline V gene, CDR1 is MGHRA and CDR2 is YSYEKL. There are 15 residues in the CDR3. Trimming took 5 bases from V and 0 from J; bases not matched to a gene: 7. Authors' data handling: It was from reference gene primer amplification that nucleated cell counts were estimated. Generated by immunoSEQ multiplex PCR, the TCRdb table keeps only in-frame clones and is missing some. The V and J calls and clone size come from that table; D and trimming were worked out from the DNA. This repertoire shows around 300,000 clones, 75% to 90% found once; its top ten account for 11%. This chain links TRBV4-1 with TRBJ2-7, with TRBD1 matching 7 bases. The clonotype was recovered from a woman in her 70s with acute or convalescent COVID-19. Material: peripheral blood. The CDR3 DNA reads TGCGCCAGCAGCAGGGGGCAGGGGAGCTCCTACGAGCAGTACTTC. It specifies CASSRGQGSSYEQYF.